This T cell receptor beta chain was captured by sequencing in a study of long-term antiretroviral therapy in people with HIV. Study-wide results and limits: HIV repertoires showed narrower CDR3 length ranges than controls. Unavailable data included ART adherence, viral resistance and therapy changes (switches in treatment). All blood samples came from the years 2004 to 2017, possibly under older ART regimens.

Comment on this clone: Its specificity is not known.

Assay version v3.0 of immunoSEQ was used, and it was run at survey level. Some clones are missing from TCRdb's copy, which holds only in-frame ones; the method was immunoSEQ multiplex PCR. This sample yields some 25,000 clones, of which almost 90% are seen a single time; roughly 5.3% belongs to the top ten. The CDR3 is made up of 13 amino acids. V lost 3 bases, J lost 3 bases, and 9 bases lay in between. Germline CDR1 SGHTA, CDR2 FQGNSA. This TCR came from a man aged 25 to 40 with HIV. This sequence joins TRBV7-2 and TRBJ2-7; possible D gene TRBD1, 6 bases. The input for sequencing was unsorted PBMCs, taken more than 4.3 years after starting antiretroviral therapy. The CDR3 here is CASSLGQFYEQYF. Written as DNA, the CDR3 is TGTGCCAGCAGCTTGGGACAATTCTACGAGCAGTACTTC.